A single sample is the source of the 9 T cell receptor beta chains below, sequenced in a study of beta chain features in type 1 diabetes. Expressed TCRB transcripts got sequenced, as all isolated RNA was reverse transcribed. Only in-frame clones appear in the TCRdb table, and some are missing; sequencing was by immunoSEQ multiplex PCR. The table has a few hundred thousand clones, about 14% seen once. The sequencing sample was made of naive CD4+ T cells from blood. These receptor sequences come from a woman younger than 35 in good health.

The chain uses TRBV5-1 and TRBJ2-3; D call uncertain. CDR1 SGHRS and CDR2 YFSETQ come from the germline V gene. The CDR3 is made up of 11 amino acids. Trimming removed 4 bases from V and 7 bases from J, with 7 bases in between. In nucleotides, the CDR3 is TGCGCCAGCAGCCTCAGTCATACGCAGTATTTT. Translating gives CASSLSHTQYF. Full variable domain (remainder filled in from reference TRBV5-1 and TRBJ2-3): KAGVTQTPRYLIKTRGQQVTLSCSPISGHRSVSWYQQTPGQGLQFLFEYFSETQRNKGNFPGRFSGRQFSNSRSEMNVSTLELGDSALYLCASSLSHTQYFGPGTRLTVL.

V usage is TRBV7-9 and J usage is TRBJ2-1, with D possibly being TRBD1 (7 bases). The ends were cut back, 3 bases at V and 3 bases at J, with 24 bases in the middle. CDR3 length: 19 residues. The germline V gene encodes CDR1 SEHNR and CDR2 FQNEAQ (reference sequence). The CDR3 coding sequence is TGTGCCAGCAGCTTCAACCCGACCTCGACAGGGAGGCACTACAATGAGCAGTTCTTC. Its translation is CASSFNPTSTGRHYNEQFF.

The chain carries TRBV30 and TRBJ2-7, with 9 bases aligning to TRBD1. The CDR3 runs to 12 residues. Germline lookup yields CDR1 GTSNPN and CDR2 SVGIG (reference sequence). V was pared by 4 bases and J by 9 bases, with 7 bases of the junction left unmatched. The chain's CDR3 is CAWTGRGQGQYF. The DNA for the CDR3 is TGTGCCTGGACCGGAAGGGGACAGGGGCAGTACTTC.

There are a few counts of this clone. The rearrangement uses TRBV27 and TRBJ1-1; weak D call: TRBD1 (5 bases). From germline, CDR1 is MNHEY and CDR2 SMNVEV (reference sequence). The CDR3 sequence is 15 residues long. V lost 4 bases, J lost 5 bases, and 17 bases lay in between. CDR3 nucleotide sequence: TGTGCCAGCAGTTCTATCCTGTGGGGGGGGACTGAAGCTTTCTTT. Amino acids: CASSSILWGGTEAFF.

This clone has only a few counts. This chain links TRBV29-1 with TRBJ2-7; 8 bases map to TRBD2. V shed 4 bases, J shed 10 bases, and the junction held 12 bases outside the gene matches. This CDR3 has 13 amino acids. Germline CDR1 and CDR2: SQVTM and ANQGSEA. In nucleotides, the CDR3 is TGCAGCGTTGGGCCGTTGGGGAGCGGGAGTCAGTACTTC. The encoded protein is CSVGPLGSGSQYF.

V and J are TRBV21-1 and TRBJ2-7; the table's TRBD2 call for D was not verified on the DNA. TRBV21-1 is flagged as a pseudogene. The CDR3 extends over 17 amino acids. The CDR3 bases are TGTGCCAGCAGCAAAGGGGGACCAAGGGGAGGGCCCTACGAGCAGTACTTC. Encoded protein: CASSKGGPRGGPYEQYF.

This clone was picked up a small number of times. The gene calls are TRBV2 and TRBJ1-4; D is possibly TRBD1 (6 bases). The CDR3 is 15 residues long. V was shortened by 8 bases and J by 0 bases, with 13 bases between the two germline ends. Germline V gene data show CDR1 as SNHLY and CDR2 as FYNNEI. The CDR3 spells CASGARQATNEKLFF. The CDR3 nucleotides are TGTGCCAGCGGCGCCCGACAGGCAACTAATGAAAAACTGTTTTTT.

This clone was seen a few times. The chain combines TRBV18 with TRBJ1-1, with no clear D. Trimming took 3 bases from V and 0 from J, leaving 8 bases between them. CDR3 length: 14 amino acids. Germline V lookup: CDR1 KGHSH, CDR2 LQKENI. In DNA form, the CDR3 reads TGTGCCAGCTCACCTGCTCAGGTGAACACTGAAGCTTTCTTT. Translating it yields CASSPAQVNTEAFF.

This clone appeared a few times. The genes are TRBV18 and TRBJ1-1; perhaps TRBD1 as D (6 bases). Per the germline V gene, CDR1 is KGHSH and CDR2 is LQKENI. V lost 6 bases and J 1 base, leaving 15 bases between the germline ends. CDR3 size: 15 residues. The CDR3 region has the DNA TGTGCCAGCTCCACCACCCGGACAGAGAACACTGAAGCTTTCTTT. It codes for CASSTTRTENTEAFF.